This TCR beta chain was profiled in a study of T-cell memory formation after mild COVID-19. Points from the study as a whole: Some clones that responded turned up in pre-infection memory, which suggests that cross-reactive memory joined in.

After 5'RACE with constant-segment primers, TCR alpha and TCR beta cDNA libraries carrying sample barcodes and UMIs were obtained. TCRdb called the 5' RACE reads again in MiXCR, with one record for every CDR3 protein. The table records around 410,000 distinct CDR3 sequences, around 22% of them present only once. This clonotype was detected a few times. Its antigen is not identified. The CDR3 is 14 residues long. V was shortened by 4 bases and J by 6 bases, with 15 bases between the two germline ends. The germline gives CDR1 SEHNR, CDR2 FQNEAQ (reference sequence). The sequenced material came from PBMCs or a T cell subset sorted from them (not recorded which). The chain joins TRBV7-9 to TRBJ1-2; D uncertain. The clonotype was recovered from an adult woman who had mild COVID-19 (a few samples of this study predate the infection). Cell type and time point are not known. DNA of the CDR3: TGTGCCAGCAGCTCGTTAAGCTTTATGCATGGCTACACCTTC. Residues: CASSSLSFMHGYTF.